In its sample, the clone carrying this TCR beta chain was seen many times. As yet, its antigen is unknown. The sample is drawn from a study of identical twins. Germline V gives CDR1 DFQATT, CDR2 SNEGSKA (reference sequence). V was pared by 0 bases and J by 3 bases, with 7 bases between. The CDR3 covers 13 residues. General study results and limits: A lower insertion count was a feature of abundant cord blood beta clonotypes, with no such feature in memory repertoires. Cross-sectional statistics underpinned the conclusions; the same donors were not followed. Researchers caution that invariant MAIT and iNKT cells could partly confound zero-insertion analyses.

It was template switching that added a universal primer site, and there were unique molecular identifiers on the cDNA. TCRdb re-called the 5' RACE reads through MiXCR, storing one row per CDR3 protein. The table includes about 100,000 distinct CDR3 sequences, about 5.6% detected once. The chain has TRBV20-1 and TRBJ2-3, with D unresolved. Input material: memory T cells sorted from blood. The sequence was collected from a woman between 50 and 59 years old in good health. CDR3 nucleotide sequence: TGCAGTGCTAGAGATATAAATACAGATACGCAGTATTTT. It translates to CSARDINTDTQYF.